This entry features one TCR beta chain sequence. Germline trimming cut 3 bases from V and 0 bases from J; bases unmatched to any gene: 2. This CDR3 spans 16 amino acids. Per the germline V gene, CDR1 is LNHDA and CDR2 is SQIVND (reference sequence). These data belong to a study of cytomegalovirus exposure and HLA in healthy donors. 13 Jbeta primers and 60 Vbeta primers were used for the PCR. As originally analysed: Counted up in a later analysis, unique TCR beta chains came to about 80 million, with 9.5 million to 13 million shared. TCRdb keeps only in-frame clones here, not all; method: immunoSEQ multiplex PCR. Clone size and the V and J calls come from that table; the DNA yielded D and trimming. The sample yields approximately 160,000 clones, about 82% seen once.

This chain uses TRBV19 with TRBJ2-6; 7 nucleotides agree with TRBD1. What was sequenced was PBMCs. This TCR was sampled from a woman aged 45-65 years in good health and CMV-seropositive. The CDR3: CASSIRQGSGANVLTF. The CDR3 nucleotides read TGTGCCAGTAGTATTCGACAGGGCTCTGGGGCCAACGTCCTGACTTTC.